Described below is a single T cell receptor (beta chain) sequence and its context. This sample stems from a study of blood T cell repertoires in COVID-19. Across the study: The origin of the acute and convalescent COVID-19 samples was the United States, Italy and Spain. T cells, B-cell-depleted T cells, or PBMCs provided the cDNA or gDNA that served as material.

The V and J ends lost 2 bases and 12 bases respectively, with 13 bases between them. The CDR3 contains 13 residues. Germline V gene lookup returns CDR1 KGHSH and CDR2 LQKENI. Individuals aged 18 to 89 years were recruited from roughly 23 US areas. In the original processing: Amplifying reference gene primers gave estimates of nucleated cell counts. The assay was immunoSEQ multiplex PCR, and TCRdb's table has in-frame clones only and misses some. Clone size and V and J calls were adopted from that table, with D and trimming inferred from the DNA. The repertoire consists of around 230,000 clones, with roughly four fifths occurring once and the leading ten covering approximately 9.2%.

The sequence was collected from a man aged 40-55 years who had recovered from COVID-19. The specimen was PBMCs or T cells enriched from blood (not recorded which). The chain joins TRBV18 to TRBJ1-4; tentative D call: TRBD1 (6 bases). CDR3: CASSPDRLGELFF. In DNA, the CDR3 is TGTGCCAGCTCACCAGACAGGCTAGGGGAACTGTTTTTT.